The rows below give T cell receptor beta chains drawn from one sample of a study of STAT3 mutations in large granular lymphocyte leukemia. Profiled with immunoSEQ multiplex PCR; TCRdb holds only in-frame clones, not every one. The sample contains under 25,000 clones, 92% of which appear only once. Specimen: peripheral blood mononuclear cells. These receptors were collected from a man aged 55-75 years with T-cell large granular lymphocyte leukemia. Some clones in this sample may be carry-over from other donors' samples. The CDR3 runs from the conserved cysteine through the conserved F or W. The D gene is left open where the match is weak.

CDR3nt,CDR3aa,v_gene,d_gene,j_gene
TGCGCCAGCAGCCAAGAAGAAGGGACTAGCGTCCTTTCGCAGTATTTT,CASSQEEGTSVLSQYF,TRBV4-1,TRBD2,TRBJ2-3
TGTGCCAGCAGTTCCGGACTAACTGAAGCTTTCTTT,CASSSGLTEAFF,TRBV6-5,.,TRBJ1-1
TGTGCCAGCAGCTTGTTCGGCTTGGGTGAAAAACTGTTTTTT,CASSLFGLGEKLFF,TRBV5-5,.,TRBJ1-4
TGTGCCAGCAGTCCCCCGGGGGTCTATGGCTACACCTTC,CASSPPGVYGYTF,TRBV6-6,.,TRBJ1-2
TGTGCCAGCAGTTTTGGGGACAGGGGTCTTTCTGCTAATGAAAAACTGTTTTTT,CASSFGDRGLSANEKLFF,TRBV27,TRBD1,TRBJ1-4
TGTGCTAGTGGTTTGGGGTCGTTACTTCATCGGACAGCCTCTGGAAACACCATATATTTT,CASGLGSLLHRTASGNTIYF,TRBV12-5,.,TRBJ1-3
TGTGCCAGCATACTCCCCAGCGGGATGGGTGGGCAAGAGACCCAGTACTTC,CASILPSGMGGQETQYF,TRBV2,TRBD2,TRBJ2-5
TGTGCCAGCAGAGATACAGGTCTCTTCGGAGCTTTCTTT,CASRDTGLFGAFF,TRBV6-1,.,TRBJ1-1
TGTGCCACCAAGACAGGGGACTTAAGGACAGATACGCAGTATTTT,CATKTGDLRTDTQYF,TRBV5-8,TRBD1,TRBJ2-3
TGTGCCAGCAGCTTGGGCTGGGCCTTAATTGCCTCTGGAAACACCATATATTTT,CASSLGWALIASGNTIYF,TRBV5-6,.,TRBJ1-3
TGTGCCAGCAGTGATAATCCTTACGGTCACCTTGGGAATACTGAAGCTTTCTTT,CASSDNPYGHLGNTEAFF,TRBV28,.,TRBJ1-1
TGTGCCAGCAGTTACTCGGGAGGGCCCTCCAATGAGCAGTTCTTC,CASSYSGGPSNEQFF,TRBV6-6,TRBD2,TRBJ2-1
TGTGCCAGCAGCTTACGACAGGGGACAGATACGCAGTATTTT,CASSLRQGTDTQYF,TRBV7-2,TRBD1,TRBJ2-3
TGTGCCAGCAGTTCCCCGGGGGGGATCTACGAGCAGTACTTC,CASSSPGGIYEQYF,TRBV28,TRBD2,TRBJ2-7
TGTGCCAGCAGTTACGGGACAGGGGGCGCACACTATGGCTACACCTTC,CASSYGTGGAHYGYTF,TRBV6-5,TRBD1,TRBJ1-2
TGTGCCTGGTCAGGGAATGAAAAACTGTTTTTT,CAWSGNEKLFF,TRBV30,.,TRBJ1-4
TGTGCCAGCAGCTTTCTCAGGGGTCAAGACACTGAAGCTTTCTTT,CASSFLRGQDTEAFF,TRBV11-2,.,TRBJ1-1
TGTGCCAGCAGCCCTGGGGGAAGCCAGCCCCAGCATTTT,CASSPGGSQPQHF,TRBV28,.,TRBJ1-5
TGTGCCAGCAGTGAGTTAACAGGGGGCGCCTACAATGAGCAGTTCTTC,CASSELTGGAYNEQFF,TRBV25-1,TRBD1,TRBJ2-1
TGTGCCAGCAGCTCAAGACAGGGACCGTCCTACGAGCAGTACTTC,CASSSRQGPSYEQYF,TRBV7-8,TRBD1,TRBJ2-7
TGCAGCGTTGAAAGGGGGGGCCGCTACACCTTC,CSVERGGRYTF,TRBV29-1,.,TRBJ1-2
TGTGCCAGCAGTGGGGGACAGCCCCAGCATTTT,CASSGGQPQHF,TRBV5-6,.,TRBJ1-5